Shown below are 24 T cell receptor beta chains from a single sample sequenced in a study of T-cell reconstitution after alpha-beta-depleted transplantation in children. Using unique molecular identifiers, the investigators prepared the TCRbeta library. MiXCR was run by TCRdb on the PCR reads, yielding one entry per CDR3 protein. The sample has about 610,000 distinct CDR3 sequences, 8% to 11% seen once. The sample was PBMCs from the stem cell graft donor, taken from the stem cell graft. All receptors come from a human donor who donated a stem cell graft to a child with acute myeloid leukemia.

With respect to this clonotype: This could be a read error, since a much larger clone is one nucleotide away. This CDR3 fails to terminate in the conserved phenylalanine or tryptophan, so it likely reflects a read error. The V and J genes are TRBV10-3 and TRBJ2-1; 7 bases agree with TRBD2. Losses at the gene ends were 6 bases for V and 0 bases for J; bases not matched to a gene: 8. The CDR3 is 16 residues long. CDR1 is ENHRY and CDR2 is SYGVKD in the germline V gene. CDR3 sequence (DNA): TGTGCCATCAGATCTAGCGGAGCCCACTCCTACAATGAGCAGTTCATC. It translates to CAIRSSGAHSYNEQFI.

Of note for this clonotype: Because it lacks the conserved phenylalanine or tryptophan at the end, this CDR3 is likely a read error. The J gene is TRBJ2-2, the V gene TRBV20-1; 7 bases agree with TRBD2. The J segment lost 3 bases and the V segment lost 2 bases, leaving 15 bases of the junction unmatched. This CDR3 has 18 residues. The germline V gene has CDR1 DFQATT and CDR2 SNEGSKA (reference sequence). The CDR3 here is CSARPPAGLGRDTGELFV. CDR3 DNA sequence: TGCAGTGCTAGACCTCCTGCCGGACTAGGGCGGGACACCGGGGAGCTGTTTGTT.

The rearrangement links TRBV19 to TRBJ2-1; the D gene is possibly TRBD2 (6 bases). Trimming cost V 11 bases and J 7 bases, with 12 bases left between them. Germline CDR1 is LNHDA and CDR2 is SQIVND (reference sequence). The CDR3 loop spans 11 amino acids. The CDR3 region has the DNA TGTGCCGGGTCGGGAGCAAATGAGCAGTTCTTC. It codes for CAGSGANEQFF.

This clonotype was detected a few times. The CDR3: CASSSTSGRRADTQYF. In nucleotides, the CDR3 is TGTGCCAGCAGCTCTACTAGCGGGAGGAGGGCAGATACGCAGTATTTT. The chain combines TRBV7-8 with TRBJ2-3, with TRBD2 matching 12 bases. This CDR3 region has 16 residues. V shed 4 bases, J shed 4 bases, and the junction held 6 bases outside the gene matches. Germline CDR1 SGHVS, CDR2 FQNEAQ.

J is TRBJ2-1 and V is TRBV7-2, with 9 bases that match TRBD1. The CDR3 length is 15 residues. Germline CDR1 and CDR2: SGHTA and FQGNSA. V shed 6 bases and J 1 base; nucleotides not matched to a gene: 4. CDR3 region: CASRAGTGSYNEQFF. The CDR3 nucleotides read TGTGCCAGCAGAGCGGGGACAGGGTCCTACAATGAGCAGTTCTTC.

This clonotype was detected a few times. This rearrangement joins TRBV9 to TRBJ2-2; TRBD2 aligns across 16 bases. V lost 0 bases and J lost 1; bases outside the gene matches: 12. Per germline, CDR1 SGDLS and CDR2 YYNGEE. This CDR3 comprises 22 residues. CDR3 amino acids: CASSVDPGTSGRGGGNTGELFF. The CDR3 bases are TGTGCCAGCAGCGTAGATCCCGGGACTAGCGGGAGGGGCGGAGGGAACACCGGGGAGCTGTTTTTT.

J is TRBJ1-1 and V is TRBV3-1, with D unclear. Germline V gene sequence: CDR1 LGHDT, CDR2 YNNKEL (reference sequence). The CDR3 contains 11 residues. Trimming cost V 3 bases and J 4 bases, with 3 bases left between them. CDR3: CASSHSTEAFF. The CDR3, as DNA: TGTGCCAGCAGCCATAGCACTGAAGCTTTCTTT.

This clonotype was counted at least ten times. An end of the junction differs from the germline gene, which may be a read error. The chain joins TRBV7-7 to TRBJ2-2; a possible D gene is TRBD1 (6 bases). This CDR3 has 14 residues. Germline-derived CDR1 and CDR2 are SSHAT and FNYEAQ (reference sequence). Here the CDR3 DNA reads TGTGCTAGCAGTTCCAATCAGGGGACCGGGGAGCTGTTTTTT. Its protein product is CASSSNQGTGELFF.

The genes are TRBV12-3 or TRBV12-4 and TRBJ1-6; D ambiguous. Trimming cost V 2 bases and J 6 bases, with 8 bases left between them. The CDR3 spans 14 residues. The CDR3 loop reads CASSLSPLNSPLHF. In nucleotides, the CDR3 is TGTGCCAGCAGTTTATCCCCGCTTAATTCACCCCTCCACTTT.

The table lists this clonotype with many counts. The V call is TRBV12-3 or TRBV12-4, the J call TRBJ1-3; no definite D call. Deletions cut 6 bases from V and 3 bases from J, with 3 bases between. The CDR3 length is 11 residues. The CDR3 loop reads CASRGGNTIYF. The CDR3 bases are TGTGCCAGCAGGGGTGGAAACACCATATATTTT.

The V call is TRBV7-9, the J call TRBJ2-2; D is tentatively TRBD1 or TRBD2 (5 bases each). Between the trimmed V and J ends, which lost 5 bases and 3 bases, there was a span of 13 bases. CDR1 is SEHNR, CDR2 FQNEAQ, per germline (reference sequence). The CDR3 extends over 15 amino acids. The CDR3 region is CASSIRDLYTGELFF. The CDR3 coding sequence is TGTGCCAGCAGCATCCGGGACCTCTACACCGGGGAGCTGTTTTTT.

This clonotype has just a few counts. The CDR3 protein is CSVGEGTQPQHF. In nucleotides, the CDR3 is TGCAGCGTTGGGGAGGGAACTCAGCCCCAGCATTTT. The chain couples TRBV29-1 to TRBJ1-5; unclear D gene. V lost 4 bases, J lost 6 bases, and 10 bases lay in between. Germline V gives CDR1 SQVTM, CDR2 ANQGSEA. The CDR3 runs to 12 residues.

This clonotype was seen more than once but under ten times. The V gene is TRBV12-3 or TRBV12-4, the J gene TRBJ2-2; D may be TRBD2 (6 bases). The ends were cut back, 5 bases at V and 4 bases at J, with 17 bases in the middle. The CDR3 consists of 16 residues. Here the CDR3 DNA reads TGTGCCAGCAGTAATACACTAGGAGGGCGCACCGGGGAGCTGTTTTTT. This codes for CASSNTLGGRTGELFF.

This clonotype came up a few times. The chain couples TRBV6-1 to TRBJ2-7, with D possibly being TRBD2 (5 bases). V was clipped by 6 bases and J by 0 bases, with 18 bases between them. This CDR3 is built from 16 residues. Per the germline V gene, CDR1 is MNHNS and CDR2 is SASEGT. DNA of the CDR3: TGTGCCAGCAGCTCTTCATGGGGAGCGAGCTCCTACGAGCAGTACTTC. Its translation: CASSSSWGASSYEQYF.

This clonotype was counted only a few times. The genes are TRBV20-1 and TRBJ2-7; TRBD2 matches at 8 bases. The length of the CDR3 is 13 residues. CDR1 is DFQATT, CDR2 SNEGSKA, per germline (reference sequence). Trimming took 5 bases from V and 6 from J; bases not matched to a gene: 9. The CDR3 loop reads CSAPGDGRAEQYF. DNA of the CDR3: TGCAGTGCTCCAGGCGACGGGAGGGCCGAGCAGTACTTC.

The chain combines TRBV20-1 with TRBJ2-1; 8 positions agree with TRBD2. CDR3 length: 15 amino acids. V gave up 3 bases and J gave up 5 bases; unmatched junction bases: 9. Germline V gene lookup returns CDR1 DFQATT and CDR2 SNEGSKA (reference sequence). The DNA of the CDR3 is TGCAGTGCTAGGGACTTCGGACTAGCCCACAATGAGCAGTTCTTC. Translating it yields CSARDFGLAHNEQFF.

The chain combines TRBV13 with TRBJ2-1, with TRBD1 matching over 7 bases. V was clipped by 5 bases and J by 5 bases; unmatched bases: 12. Germline V CDR1 and CDR2: PRHDT, FYEKMQ (reference sequence). The CDR3 runs to 16 residues. For the CDR3, the DNA is TGTGCCAGCAGCGGAGGTGCCGCCGGGACAGACAATGAGCAGTTCTTC. It specifies CASSGGAAGTDNEQFF.

This clonotype has at least ten counts. The CDR3 sequence: CASSYTQGNEQFF. CDR3 coding DNA: TGTGCCAGCAGTTATACCCAGGGTAATGAGCAGTTCTTC. V is TRBV2 and J is TRBJ2-1, with D perhaps matching TRBD1 (5 bases). The V and J ends lost 5 bases and 7 bases respectively, with 12 bases between them. The CDR3 consists of 13 residues. The V gene's germline CDR1 is SNHLY and CDR2 FYNNEI.

This clonotype occurred a few times. The chain couples TRBV29-1 to TRBJ1-1; TRBD1 agrees at 9 bases. Germline loops: CDR1 SQVTM, CDR2 ANQGSEA. The CDR3 loop spans 14 amino acids. Unmatched junction bases numbered 4, after V lost 1 base and J lost 4 bases. DNA of the CDR3: TGCAGCGTTGAAGGGCTGACAGGGGGCACTGAAGCTTTCTTT. Translation: CSVEGLTGGTEAFF. The whole variable domain, filled in from reference TRBV29-1 and TRBJ1-1, reads SAVISQKPSRDICQRGTSLTIQCQVDSQVTMMFWYRQQPGQSLTLIATANQGSEATYESGFVIDKFPISRPNLTFSTLTVSNMSPEDSSIYLCSVEGLTGGTEAFFGQGTRLTVV.

There are a few counts of this clonotype. The V call is TRBV13, the J call TRBJ2-7; 8 nucleotides match TRBD2. CDR3 size: 16 residues. From germline, CDR1 is PRHDT and CDR2 FYEKMQ (reference sequence). V shed 5 bases, J shed 1 base, and the junction held 10 bases outside the gene matches. The DNA of the CDR3 is TGTGCCAGCAGCCCAAGCTGGGTAGCGGGATCCTACGAGCAGTACTTC. This sequence encodes CASSPSWVAGSYEQYF. The full variable domain, in which reference TRBV13 and TRBJ2-7 provide the parts outside the CDR3, is AAGVIQSPRHLIKEKRETATLKCYPIPRHDTVYWYQQGPGQDPQFLISFYEKMQSDKGSIPDRFSAQQFSDYHSELNMSSLELGDSALYFCASSPSWVAGSYEQYFGPGTRLTVT.

This clonotype was observed many times. The chain joins TRBV3-1 to TRBJ1-5; D call uncertain. Germline lookup yields CDR1 LGHDT and CDR2 YNNKEL (reference sequence). This CDR3 has 13 residues. The V end was cut by 5 bases, the J end by 5 bases, with 10 bases between. CDR3 sequence reads: CASSVGRDQPQHF. DNA for the CDR3: TGTGCCAGCAGCGTTGGACGGGATCAGCCCCAGCATTTT. The entire variable domain, with the rest obtained from reference TRBV3-1 and TRBJ1-5, is as follows: DTAVSQTPKYLVTQMGNDKSIKCEQNLGHDTMYWYKQDSKKFLKIMFSYNNKELIINETVPNRFSPKSPDKAHLNLHINSLELGDSAVYFCASSVGRDQPQHFGDGTRLSIL.

This clonotype was observed a few times. The genes are TRBV20-1 and TRBJ2-7, with a possible D match to TRBD2 (7 bases). Between the trimmed V and J ends, which lost 6 bases and 5 bases, there was a span of 20 bases. The CDR3 is made up of 14 amino acids. CDR1 and CDR2 (germline): DFQATT, SNEGSKA (reference sequence). This CDR3 is CSAEGSRGGDEQYF. The CDR3 DNA reads as TGCAGTGCGGAAGGGTCGAGAGGGGGGGACGAGCAGTACTTC.

This clonotype was found a few times. This sequence joins TRBV30 and TRBJ2-7; D unclear. The CDR3 has 13 amino acids. The V gene lost 0 bases and the J gene lost 1 base, with 7 bases spanning the gap. Germline CDR1 and CDR2: GTSNPN and SVGIG (reference sequence). The CDR3 sequence is CAWSVSISYEQYF. For the CDR3, the DNA is TGTGCCTGGAGTGTATCCATTTCCTACGAGCAGTACTTC.

V and J are TRBV20-1 and TRBJ2-2, with D hard to call. Per germline, CDR1 DFQATT and CDR2 SNEGSKA (reference sequence). Between the trimmed V and J ends, which lost 2 bases and 4 bases, there was a span of 8 bases. There are 13 residues in the CDR3. Here the CDR3 DNA reads TGCAGTGCTAGACTAGAGGTCACCGGGGAGCTGTTTTTT. It is translated as CSARLEVTGELFF.